The T cell receptor beta chain under discussion was sequenced for a study of metastatic and nonmetastatic thyroid tumors. Across the study: Malignant thyroid and benign thyroid patients provided blood and tumor or nodule tissue whose repertoires were compared.

This clone showed up just a few times. CDR1 and CDR2 (germline): MNHEY, SMNVEV (reference sequence). This CDR3 has 15 residues. Deletions cut 1 base from V and 4 bases from J, with 13 bases between. TCRdb re-analyzed the PCR reads using MiXCR. Altogether 21,000 or so clones are present, about 12% being singletons, with the ten largest covering approximately 6.2%. No patient had received any treatment before thyroid surgery. This receptor was taken from a male donor with papillary thyroid cancer or a benign thyroid nodule (not recorded which). Some clones in this sample may be carry-over from other donors' samples. The V and J genes are TRBV27 and TRBJ1-1; D is undetermined. Sequencing was performed on blood. This CDR3 reads CASSLFLGLATEAFF. The CDR3 region has the DNA TGTGCCAGCAGTTTATTTTTGGGTTTGGCCACTGAAGCTTTCTTT.